These T cell receptor beta chains were read from a single sample in a study of PD-1 blockade in classical Hodgkin lymphoma. Sequenced by immunoSEQ multiplex PCR; TCRdb stores in-frame clones only, minus some. The sample shows 15,000 or so clones, roughly two thirds of them seen only once. This specimen was peripheral blood mononuclear cells (PBMCs), taken at baseline. These receptors were taken from a human donor with classical Hodgkin lymphoma. Both conserved end residues are part of each CDR3. The order of the fields is CDR3 length, J gene, clone size, D gene, V gene, CDR3 DNA, CDR3 protein. A D gene is named only where the DNA matches it firmly. Only part of the rows carry a size: once, few, many, or a class if the clone is expanded.

CDR3 length: 14; J gene: TRBJ2-3; clone size: NA; D gene: TRBD2; V gene: TRBV5-4; CDR3 DNA: TGTGCCAGCAGCTTGAGCGGGAGGCCAGATACGCAGTATTTT; CDR3 protein: CASSLSGRPDTQYF
CDR3 length: 15; J gene: TRBJ2-5; clone size: NA; D gene: TRBD2; V gene: TRBV5-1; CDR3 DNA: TGCGCCAGCAGCCCCCAGCGCGGGAGTGTTGAGACCCAGTACTTC; CDR3 protein: CASSPQRGSVETQYF
CDR3 length: 15; J gene: TRBJ2-5; clone size: NA; D gene: TRBD2; V gene: TRBV7-8; CDR3 DNA: TGCGCCAGCAGCCTGACTAGCGGTGACCAAGAGACCCAGTACTTC; CDR3 protein: CASSLTSGDQETQYF
CDR3 length: 15; J gene: TRBJ1-4; clone size: NA; D gene: NA; V gene: TRBV11-1; CDR3 DNA: TGTGCCAGCAGCGTCTCCGGGACGCTACGAGAAAAACTGTTTTTT; CDR3 protein: CASSVSGTLREKLFF
CDR3 length: 15; J gene: TRBJ2-1; clone size: NA; D gene: TRBD2; V gene: TRBV11-2; CDR3 DNA: TGTGCCAGCAGCCCTATCGGACTAGCGGGAGATGAGCAGTTCTTC; CDR3 protein: CASSPIGLAGDEQFF
CDR3 length: 15; J gene: TRBJ2-7; clone size: NA; D gene: NA; V gene: TRBV5-6; CDR3 DNA: TGTGCCAGCAGCTTGCCGGGCAGGGCAGGCTACGAGCAGTACTTC; CDR3 protein: CASSLPGRAGYEQYF
CDR3 length: 13; J gene: TRBJ2-7; clone size: NA; D gene: NA; V gene: TRBV5-8; CDR3 DNA: TGTGCCAGCAGCTTGTGGGGAACCTACGAGCAGTACTTC; CDR3 protein: CASSLWGTYEQYF
CDR3 length: 12; J gene: TRBJ1-5; clone size: NA; D gene: NA; V gene: TRBV5-4; CDR3 DNA: TGTGCCAGCAGCTTGGACAATCAGCCCCAGCATTTT; CDR3 protein: CASSLDNQPQHF
CDR3 length: 14; J gene: TRBJ1-2; clone size: NA; D gene: NA; V gene: TRBV19; CDR3 DNA: TGTGCCAGTAGCCCCCGCCCGGCTATGATGGGCTACACCTTC; CDR3 protein: CASSPRPAMMGYTF
CDR3 length: 13; J gene: TRBJ2-7; clone size: large; D gene: NA; V gene: TRBV7-9; CDR3 DNA: TGTGCCAGCAGCATCGGAAGGGGCCACGAGCAGTACTTC; CDR3 protein: CASSIGRGHEQYF
CDR3 length: 16; J gene: TRBJ2-7; clone size: few; D gene: TRBD1; V gene: TRBV11-1; CDR3 DNA: TGTGCCAGCAGCGCCGCGGGGACAGGAGAATCCTACGAGCAGTACTTC; CDR3 protein: CASSAAGTGESYEQYF
CDR3 length: 14; J gene: TRBJ2-2; clone size: NA; D gene: NA; V gene: TRBV5-1; CDR3 DNA: TGCGCCAGCAGCCCGGGTCGAGCGGCCGGGGAGCTGTTTTTT; CDR3 protein: CASSPGRAAGELFF
CDR3 length: 13; J gene: TRBJ2-7; clone size: once; D gene: TRBD1; V gene: TRBV29-1; CDR3 DNA: TGCAGCGTTGAATCGGGACAGGGCTACGAGCAGTACTTC; CDR3 protein: CSVESGQGYEQYF
CDR3 length: 14; J gene: TRBJ2-2; clone size: NA; D gene: NA; V gene: TRBV27; CDR3 DNA: TGTGCCAGCAGTTTCAGTAGTTACGCCGGGGAGCTGTTTTTT; CDR3 protein: CASSFSSYAGELFF
CDR3 length: 12; J gene: TRBJ1-3; clone size: NA; D gene: NA; V gene: TRBV6-6; CDR3 DNA: TGTGCCAGCGAGGATTCTGGAAACACCATATATTTT; CDR3 protein: CASEDSGNTIYF
CDR3 length: 14; J gene: TRBJ1-1; clone size: NA; D gene: NA; V gene: TRBV5-1; CDR3 DNA: TGCGCCAGCAGCCAAACACCAGCGAACACTGAAGCTTTCTTT; CDR3 protein: CASSQTPANTEAFF